Described below is a single T cell receptor beta chain sequence and its context. Antigen unknown. It was into CD45RA+ naive and CD45RA-negative memory subsets that the CD4+ cells were split. These data are taken from a study of shared clonotypes between healthy human individuals. About the study: The plates for each donor numbered three CD4 naive, three CD4 memory, two CD8 naive and one CD8 memory.

Germline CDR1 is SQVTM and CDR2 is ANQGSEA. Trimming removed 6 bases at V and 3 bases at J, with 13 bases between. The CDR3 runs to 13 residues. Libraries were prepared by immunoSEQ multiplex PCR; TCRdb keeps only in-frame clonotypes and omits some of them. The repertoire has around 1.5 million clones, 95% to 99% of them found once; the top ten carry roughly 0.42%. Findings and limits, study-wide: A generally larger estimated richness was seen in naive subsets than in memory subsets.

The chain recombines TRBV29-1 with TRBJ2-3; D is possibly TRBD2 (5 bases). The receptor was derived from a man aged 25-40 years in good health. Sequencing used naive CD4+ T cells sorted from blood. Subset defined: CD45RA+ positively selected. The CDR3: CSVGSRGTDTQYF. For the CDR3, the DNA is TGCAGCGTCGGATCTAGAGGGACAGATACGCAGTATTTT.